The T cell receptor beta chain under discussion was sequenced for a study of Ad26.COV2.S vaccination and SARS-CoV-2 variants. Only one count was recorded for this clone. Within the sample, other DNA sequences also encode this same CDR3. TCRdb keeps only in-frame clones here, not all; method: immunoSEQ multiplex PCR. Here the sample spans 330,000 or so clones, about 90% being singletons. The treatment denotes: approximately 18 received Ad26.COV2.S at low or high dose, single or two shots; about five received placebo; per-sample allocation not given. Repertoires come from day 63 after the first vaccine or placebo injection. Participants' vaccine, an Ad26 vector, delivered Wuhan-strain SARS-CoV-2 spike. Germline V gene data show CDR1 as KGHSH and CDR2 as LQKENI. This CDR3 has 13 residues. The V end was cut by 3 bases, the J end by 0 bases, with 5 bases between.

The chain uses TRBV18 and TRBJ1-2; D is unresolved. The starting material was peripheral blood, obtained in a trial of Ad26.COV2.S vaccine versus placebo. This clonotype was obtained from a person aged 18 to 65 who received the Ad26.COV2.S COVID-19 vaccine or a placebo. CDR3 sequence (DNA): TGTGCCAGCTCACCGGGAGCTAACTATGGCTACACCTTC. Amino acids: CASSPGANYGYTF.